This T cell receptor (beta chain) came from a study of OX40 agonist ivuxolimab in advanced cancers. CDR3 length equals 15 residues. The V end lost 0 bases, the J end lost 1 base, and 9 bases lay between the germline ends. Germline lookup yields CDR1 GTSNPN and CDR2 SVGIG (reference sequence). Study results and caveats: By week 6 at 0.1 to 3.0 mg/kg, blood CD4+ and CD8+ T cells had expanded clonally.

Notes on this clone: The antigen is undetermined.

Sequencing used immunoSEQ multiplex PCR; TCRdb keeps in-frame clones, though not all of them. Of just under 65,000 clones in the sample, 81% were seen once. This sequence was found in an adult with an advanced solid tumor such as melanoma, head and neck, liver or kidney cancer. This chain uses TRBV30 with TRBJ2-2, with unresolved D. The sample here was CD4+ or CD8+ T cells sorted from blood, taken in a trial of the OX40 agonist ivuxolimab. The CDR3 reads CAWSVIPLNTGELFF. The CDR3 DNA reads as TGTGCCTGGAGTGTAATACCCTTGAACACCGGGGAGCTGTTTTTT.